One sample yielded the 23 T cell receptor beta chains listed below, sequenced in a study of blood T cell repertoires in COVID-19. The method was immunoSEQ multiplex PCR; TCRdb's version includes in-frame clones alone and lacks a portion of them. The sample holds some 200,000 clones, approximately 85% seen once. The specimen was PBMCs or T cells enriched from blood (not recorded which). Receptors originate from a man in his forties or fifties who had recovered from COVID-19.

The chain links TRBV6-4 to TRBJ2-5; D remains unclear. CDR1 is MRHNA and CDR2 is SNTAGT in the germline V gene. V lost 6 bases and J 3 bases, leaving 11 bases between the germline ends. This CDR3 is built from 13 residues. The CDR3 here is CASSRAPEETQYF. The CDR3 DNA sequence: TGTGCCAGCAGCCGCGCTCCCGAAGAGACCCAGTACTTC.

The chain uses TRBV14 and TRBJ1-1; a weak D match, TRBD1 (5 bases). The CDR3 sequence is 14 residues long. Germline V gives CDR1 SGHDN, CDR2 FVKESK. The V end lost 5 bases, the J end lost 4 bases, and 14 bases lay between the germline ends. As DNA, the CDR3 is TGTGCCAGCAGCTTTTGGGTGGGACTCACTGAAGCTTTCTTT. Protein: CASSFWVGLTEAFF.

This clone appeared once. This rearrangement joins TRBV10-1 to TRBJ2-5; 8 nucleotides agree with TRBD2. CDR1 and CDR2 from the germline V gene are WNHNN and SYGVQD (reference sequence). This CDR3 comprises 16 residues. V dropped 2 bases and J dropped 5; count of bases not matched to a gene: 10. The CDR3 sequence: CASSERLAGGLETQYF. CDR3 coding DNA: TGCGCCAGCAGTGAGAGGCTAGCGGGTGGGCTGGAGACCCAGTACTTC.

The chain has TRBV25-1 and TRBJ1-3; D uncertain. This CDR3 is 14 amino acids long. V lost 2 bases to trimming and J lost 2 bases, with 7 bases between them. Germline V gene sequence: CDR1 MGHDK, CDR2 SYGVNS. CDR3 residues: CASSETGTGNTIYF. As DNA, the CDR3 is TGTGCCAGCAGTGAAACGGGGACTGGAAACACCATATATTTT. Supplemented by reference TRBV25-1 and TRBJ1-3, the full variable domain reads EADIYQTPRYLVIGTGKKITLECSQTMGHDKMYWYQQDPGMELHLIHYSYGVNSTEKGDLSSESTVSRIRTEHFPLTLESARPSHTSQYLCASSETGTGNTIYFGEGSWLTVV.

CDR3 loop: CASSLRIPGQALANYGYTF. For the CDR3, the DNA is TGCGCCAGCAGCTTGCGGATACCCGGACAGGCCCTGGCTAACTATGGCTACACCTTC. This rearrangement joins TRBV5-1 to TRBJ1-2; 7 bases map to TRBD1. V lost 1 base to trimming and J lost 0 bases; unmatched junction nucleotides: 15. CDR1 and CDR2 (germline): SGHRS, YFSETQ. This CDR3 contains 19 residues.

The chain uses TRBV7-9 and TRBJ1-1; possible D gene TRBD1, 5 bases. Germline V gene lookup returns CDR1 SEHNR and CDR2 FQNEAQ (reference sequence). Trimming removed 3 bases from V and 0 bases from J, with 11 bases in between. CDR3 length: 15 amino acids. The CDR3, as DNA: TGTGCCAGCAGCTTTCCCCAGGGCTTGAACACTGAAGCTTTCTTT. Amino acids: CASSFPQGLNTEAFF.

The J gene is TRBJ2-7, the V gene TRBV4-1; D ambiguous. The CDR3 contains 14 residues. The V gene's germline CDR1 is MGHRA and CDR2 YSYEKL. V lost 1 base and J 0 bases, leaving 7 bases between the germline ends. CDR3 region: CASSQVRLSYEQYF. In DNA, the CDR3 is TGCGCCAGCAGCCAAGTGCGGCTCTCCTACGAGCAGTACTTC.

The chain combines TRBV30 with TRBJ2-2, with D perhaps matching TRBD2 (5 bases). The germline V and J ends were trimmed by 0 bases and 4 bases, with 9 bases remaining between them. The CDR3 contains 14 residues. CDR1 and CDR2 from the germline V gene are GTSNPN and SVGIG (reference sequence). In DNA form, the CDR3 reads TGTGCCTGGAGTGTGGAGCGGCGCACCGGGGAGCTGTTTTTT. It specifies CAWSVERRTGELFF.

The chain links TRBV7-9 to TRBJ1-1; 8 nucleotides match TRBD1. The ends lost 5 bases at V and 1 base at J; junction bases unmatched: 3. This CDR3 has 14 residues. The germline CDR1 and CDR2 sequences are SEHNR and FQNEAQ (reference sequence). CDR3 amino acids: CASSIGQGNTEAFF. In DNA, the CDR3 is TGTGCCAGCAGCATTGGACAGGGGAACACTGAAGCTTTCTTT.

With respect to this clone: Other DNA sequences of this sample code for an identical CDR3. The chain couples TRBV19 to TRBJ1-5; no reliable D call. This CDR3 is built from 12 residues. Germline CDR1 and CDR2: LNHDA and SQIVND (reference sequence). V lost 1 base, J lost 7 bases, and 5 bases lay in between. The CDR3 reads CASSIGSQPQHF. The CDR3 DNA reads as TGTGCCAGTAGTATAGGTAGCCAGCCCCAGCATTTT.

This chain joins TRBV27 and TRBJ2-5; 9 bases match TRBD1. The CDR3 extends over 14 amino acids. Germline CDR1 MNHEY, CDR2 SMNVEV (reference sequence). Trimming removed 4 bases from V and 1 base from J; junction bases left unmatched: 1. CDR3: CASSSQGAQETQYF. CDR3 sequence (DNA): TGTGCCAGCAGTTCACAGGGGGCCCAAGAGACCCAGTACTTC.

CDR3 DNA sequence: TGTGCCAGCAGCCAAGGTAATACCGGCGAGCAGTACTTC. Its translation is CASSQGNTGEQYF. This chain connects TRBV3-1 (or the pseudogene TRBV3-2) to TRBJ2-7; D is unresolved. V lost 1 base and J lost 6, with 10 bases in between. The CDR3 totals 13 residues. Germline CDR1 reads LGHDT; CDR2 reads YNNKEL (reference sequence).

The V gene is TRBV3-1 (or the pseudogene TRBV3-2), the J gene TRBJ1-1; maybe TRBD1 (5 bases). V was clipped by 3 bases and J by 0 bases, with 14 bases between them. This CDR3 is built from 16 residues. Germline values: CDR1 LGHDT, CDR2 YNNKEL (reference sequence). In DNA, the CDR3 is TGTGCCAGCAGCCAGGACATTGCTGCCATGAACACTGAAGCTTTCTTT. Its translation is CASSQDIAAMNTEAFF.

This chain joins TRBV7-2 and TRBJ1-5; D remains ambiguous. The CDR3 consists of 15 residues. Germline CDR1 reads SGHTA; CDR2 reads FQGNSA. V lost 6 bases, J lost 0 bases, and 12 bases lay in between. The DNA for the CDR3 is TGTGCCAGCAGACTTCTCATGAATAGCAATCAGCCCCAGCATTTT. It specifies CASRLLMNSNQPQHF.

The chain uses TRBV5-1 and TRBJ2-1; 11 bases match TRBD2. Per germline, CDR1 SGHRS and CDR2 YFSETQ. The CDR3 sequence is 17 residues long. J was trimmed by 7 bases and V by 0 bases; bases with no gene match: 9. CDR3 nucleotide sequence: TGCGCCAGCAGCTTGGCTCAACTAGCGGGAGAGTTAAATGAGCAGTTCTTC. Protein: CASSLAQLAGELNEQFF.

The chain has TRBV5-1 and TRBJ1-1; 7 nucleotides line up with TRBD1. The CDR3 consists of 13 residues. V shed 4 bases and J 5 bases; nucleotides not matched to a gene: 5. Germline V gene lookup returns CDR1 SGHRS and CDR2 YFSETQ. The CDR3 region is CASSLQGQTEAFF. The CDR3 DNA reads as TGCGCCAGCAGCCTACAGGGGCAGACTGAAGCTTTCTTT.

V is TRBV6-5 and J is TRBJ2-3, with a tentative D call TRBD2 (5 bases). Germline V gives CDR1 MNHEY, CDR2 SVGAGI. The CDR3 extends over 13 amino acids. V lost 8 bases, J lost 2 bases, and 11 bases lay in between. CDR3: CASSQRTTDTQYF. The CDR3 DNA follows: TGTGCCAGCTCCCAGCGGACCACAGATACGCAGTATTTT.

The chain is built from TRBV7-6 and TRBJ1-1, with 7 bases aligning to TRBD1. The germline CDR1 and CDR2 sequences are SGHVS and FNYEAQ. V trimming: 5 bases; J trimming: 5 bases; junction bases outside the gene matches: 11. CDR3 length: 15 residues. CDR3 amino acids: CASSPITGVGTEAFF. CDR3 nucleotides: TGTGCCAGCAGCCCCATAACAGGGGTGGGGACTGAAGCTTTCTTT.

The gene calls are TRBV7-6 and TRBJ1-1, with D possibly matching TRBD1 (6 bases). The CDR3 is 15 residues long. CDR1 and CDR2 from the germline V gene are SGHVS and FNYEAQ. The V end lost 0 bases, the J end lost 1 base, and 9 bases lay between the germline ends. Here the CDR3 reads CASSLALQGNTEAFF. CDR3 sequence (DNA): TGTGCCAGCAGCTTAGCCCTACAGGGGAACACTGAAGCTTTCTTT.

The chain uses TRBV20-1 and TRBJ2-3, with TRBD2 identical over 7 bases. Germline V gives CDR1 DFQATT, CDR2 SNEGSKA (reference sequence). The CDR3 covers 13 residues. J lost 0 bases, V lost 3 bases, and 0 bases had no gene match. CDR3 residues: CSASSGSTDTQYF. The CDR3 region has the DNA TGCAGTGCTAGTAGCGGGAGCACAGATACGCAGTATTTT.

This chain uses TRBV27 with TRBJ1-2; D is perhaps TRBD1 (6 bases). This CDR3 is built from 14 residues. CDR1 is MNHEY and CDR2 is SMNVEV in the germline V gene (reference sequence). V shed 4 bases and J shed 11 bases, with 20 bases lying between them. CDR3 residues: CASSSEGSGGSYTF. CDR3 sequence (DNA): TGTGCCAGCAGTTCCGAGGGGAGCGGGGGCTCTTACACCTTC.

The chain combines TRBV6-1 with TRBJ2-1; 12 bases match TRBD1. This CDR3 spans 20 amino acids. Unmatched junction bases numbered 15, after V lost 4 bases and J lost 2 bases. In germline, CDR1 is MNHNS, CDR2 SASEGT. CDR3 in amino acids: CASSALPGQGASGPYNEQFF. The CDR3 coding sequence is TGTGCCAGCAGTGCCCTACCGGGACAGGGGGCTTCGGGCCCCTACAATGAGCAGTTCTTC.

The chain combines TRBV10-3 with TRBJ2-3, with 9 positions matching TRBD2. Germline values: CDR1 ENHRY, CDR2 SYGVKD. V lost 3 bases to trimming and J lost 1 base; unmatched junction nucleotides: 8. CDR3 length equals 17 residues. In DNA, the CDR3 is TGTGCCATCAGTGAACTAGCGGGCCCCTTGGGCACAGATACGCAGTATTTT. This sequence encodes CAISELAGPLGTDTQYF.